These 24 T cell receptor beta chains were sequenced from one sample in a study of response to subunit inactivated influenza vaccine. TCRdb re-called the RT-PCR reads through MiXCR, storing one row per CDR3 protein. The sample holds 700,000 to 800,000 distinct CDR3 sequences, around 18% seen once. Specimen: PBMCs from blood, collected roughly 5 days after vaccination. The receptors were gathered from a man in his forties or fifties who received an inactivated influenza vaccine.

The rearrangement uses TRBV9 and TRBJ2-1, with unresolved D. Between the trimmed V and J ends, which lost 4 bases and 7 bases, there was a span of 21 bases. The V gene's germline CDR1 is SGDLS and CDR2 YYNGEE. This CDR3 spans 16 amino acids. CDR3 DNA sequence: TGTGCCAGCAGCCCTCGGCTGGTCGCGTATGGGAATGAGCAGTTCTTC. Translating it yields CASSPRLVAYGNEQFF.

In this sample, this clonotype turned up a few times. The chain carries TRBV7-3 and TRBJ2-2, with 9 bases aligning to TRBD2. CDR1 is SGHTA and CDR2 is FQGTGA in the germline V gene. This CDR3 comprises 17 residues. The V gene end was trimmed by 5 bases and the J gene end by 6 bases; junction bases not matched to a gene: 13. In nucleotides, the CDR3 is TGTGCCAGCAGCCTCGCGACACTAGCGGGTTTTGCCGGGGAGCTGTTTTTT. This encodes CASSLATLAGFAGELFF.

In DNA, the CDR3 is TGTGCCAGCAGTTTCCAAGAATCCTACGAGCAGTACTTC. It codes for CASSFQESYEQYF. The J gene is TRBJ2-7, the V gene TRBV6-2 or TRBV6-3, with D uncertain. Per the germline V gene, CDR1 is MNHEY and CDR2 is SVGEGT. CDR3 length: 13 residues. Trimming pared 4 bases from V and 1 base from J, leaving 8 bases between.

This clonotype was counted only a few times. The chain joins TRBV20-1 to TRBJ2-7, with D hard to call. V was trimmed by 0 bases and J by 5 bases, leaving 14 bases between them. The germline V gene has CDR1 DFQATT and CDR2 SNEGSKA (reference sequence). CDR3 length: 14 residues. DNA for the CDR3: TGCAGTGCTAGAGAAGTTGTCTGGGCGAACGAGCAGTACTTC. This codes for CSAREVVWANEQYF.

This clonotype has more than one count but fewer than ten. This rearrangement joins TRBV25-1 to TRBJ2-7; 8 bases line up with TRBD1. The CDR3 has 13 residues. V shed 10 bases, J shed 7 bases, and the junction held 12 bases outside the gene matches. Germline values: CDR1 MGHDK, CDR2 SYGVNS. DNA for the CDR3: TGTGCCACCCAGCATAGGACAGGGAGGGAGCAGTACTTC. Encoded protein: CATQHRTGREQYF.

This chain uses TRBV7-9 with TRBJ2-7; D call uncertain. CDR3 length: 14 residues. Trimming cost V 2 bases and J 3 bases, with 11 bases left between them. CDR1 is SEHNR and CDR2 is FQNEAQ in the germline V gene (reference sequence). The DNA for the CDR3 is TGTGCCAGCAGCTTATCCGCTCATAGCTACGAGCAGTACTTC. It codes for CASSLSAHSYEQYF.

The chain is built from TRBV7-9 and TRBJ1-5, with D perhaps matching TRBD1 (5 bases). Germline-derived CDR1 and CDR2 are SEHNR and FQNEAQ (reference sequence). Trimming left V 4 bases short and J 6 bases short, with 10 bases between. CDR3 length: 13 residues. CDR3 sequence: CASSYGTFQPQHF. The CDR3 coding sequence is TGTGCCAGCAGCTATGGGACGTTTCAGCCCCAGCATTTT.

This clonotype was detected a few times. The genes are TRBV9 and TRBJ1-5; D might be TRBD1 (5 bases). V was clipped by 3 bases and J by 5 bases, with 9 bases between them. This CDR3 region has 13 residues. The germline CDR1 and CDR2 sequences are SGDLS and YYNGEE. The CDR3 nucleotides read TGTGCCAGCAGCGCTACAGGAGATCAGCCCCAGCATTTT. The encoded protein is CASSATGDQPQHF.

The table lists this clonotype with a count of one. The rearrangement uses TRBV6-2 or TRBV6-3 and TRBJ2-6; 8 bases are a match to TRBD2. Trimming took 6 bases from V and 0 from J; bases not matched to a gene: 4. CDR1 and CDR2 from the germline V gene are MNHEY and SVGEGT. CDR3 size: 16 residues. CDR3 coding DNA: TGTGCCAGCAGAGAGCTAGCGGGCTCTGGGGCCAACGTCCTGACTTTC. Translated: CASRELAGSGANVLTF.

The rearrangement links TRBV12-3 or TRBV12-4 to TRBJ2-7; tentatively, D is TRBD1 (7 bases). The CDR3 is made up of 14 amino acids. V gave up 7 bases and J gave up 2 bases, with 15 bases separating them. In DNA, the CDR3 is TGTGCCAGCAATAGACAGGGACTTACCTACGAGCAGTACTTC. This sequence encodes CASNRQGLTYEQYF.

The chain links TRBV10-3 to TRBJ2-2, with TRBD2 matching over 10 bases. Per germline, CDR1 ENHRY and CDR2 SYGVKD. This CDR3 contains 13 residues. The V and J ends lost 9 bases and 4 bases, in that order; junction bases with no gene match: 2. The CDR3 DNA reads TGTGCCATTCGACTAGCGGGCACCGGGGAGCTGTTTTTT. Protein product: CAIRLAGTGELFF.

The rearrangement links TRBV28 to TRBJ1-1; D unresolved. Germline V CDR1 and CDR2: MDHEN, SYDVKM. The V end lost 2 bases, the J end lost 1 base, and 8 bases lay between the germline ends. The CDR3 totals 14 residues. DNA of the CDR3: TGTGCCAGCAGTTTACCTCGCGGGAACACTGAAGCTTTCTTT. Encoded protein: CASSLPRGNTEAFF.

This chain uses TRBV28 with TRBJ2-1; D is undetermined. The CDR3 spans 14 residues. The germline CDR1 and CDR2 sequences are MDHEN and SYDVKM. The V end lost 2 bases, the J end lost 7 bases, and 12 bases lay between the germline ends. The DNA for the CDR3 is TGTGCCAGCAGTTTACTTTTACCGTGGAATGAGCAGTTCTTC. It codes for CASSLLLPWNEQFF.

This clonotype turned up a few times. The DNA for the CDR3 is TGCAGTGCCACATCGTCCGACAGGGGCTACGAGCAGTACTTC. It translates to CSATSSDRGYEQYF. V and J are TRBV20-1 and TRBJ2-7; 8 bases agree with TRBD1. CDR3 length equals 14 residues. The germline CDR1 and CDR2 sequences are DFQATT and SNEGSKA (reference sequence). V was pared by 6 bases and J by 3 bases, with 10 bases of the junction left unmatched.

This clonotype showed up many times. The J gene is TRBJ2-7, the V gene TRBV12-3 or TRBV12-4, with a tentative D call TRBD1 (5 bases). The V end was cut by 5 bases, the J end by 2 bases, with 10 bases between. The CDR3 has 13 residues. Written as DNA, the CDR3 is TGTGCCAGCAGTAAGGACACTACCTACGAGCAGTACTTC. Its protein is CASSKDTTYEQYF.

V and J are TRBV4-3 and TRBJ1-4, with D uncertain. Trimming shortened V by 4 bases and J by 6 bases, and 15 bases separated the two germline ends. Germline CDR1 and CDR2: LGHNA and YSLEER. This CDR3 contains 15 residues. The CDR3 nucleotides are TGCGCCAGCAGCCCGTACGGGGAGAGTCATGAAAAACTGTTTTTT. Translation gives CASSPYGESHEKLFF.

CDR3 region: CASFTLREGEQYF. The CDR3 bases are TGTGCCAGCTTCACCTTAAGGGAAGGCGAGCAGTACTTC. The chain carries TRBV18 and TRBJ2-7; D call uncertain. Germline V CDR1 and CDR2: KGHSH, LQKENI. This CDR3 region has 13 residues. Trimming stripped 7 bases from V and 6 bases from J, with 16 bases between.

This clonotype appeared a few times. The rearrangement uses TRBV11-3 and TRBJ2-7, with D possibly TRBD1 on 10 matching bases. There are 21 residues in the CDR3. Per the germline V gene, CDR1 is SGHNT and CDR2 is YENEEA. Trimming cost V 4 bases and J 4 bases, with 35 bases left between them. The CDR3 loop is CASSSGTGALTSGGSWYEQYF. CDR3 coding DNA: TGTGCCAGCAGCTCCGGGACAGGGGCCCTGACTAGCGGAGGCTCTTGGTACGAGCAGTACTTC.

This clonotype was seen at least ten times. The chain uses TRBV4-2 and TRBJ1-2; 8 positions match TRBD1. V was pared by 0 bases and J by 8 bases, with 8 bases of the junction left unmatched. There are 15 residues in the CDR3. The germline CDR1 and CDR2 sequences are LGHNA and YNFKEQ. Written as DNA, the CDR3 is TGTGCCAGCAGCCAAGAAGTCAGGGGGCGCGAGGGCTACACCTTC. Protein: CASSQEVRGREGYTF.

The V gene is TRBV7-9, the J gene TRBJ2-7, with D tentatively TRBD2 (7 bases). Germline lookup yields CDR1 SEHNR and CDR2 FQNEAQ (reference sequence). The CDR3 is 14 residues long. Between the trimmed V and J ends, which lost 2 bases and 3 bases, there was a span of 11 bases. For the CDR3, the DNA is TGTGCCAGCAGCTTACAGGGAGGGGGCTACGAGCAGTACTTC. It is translated as CASSLQGGGYEQYF.

In its sample, this clonotype was seen many times. J is TRBJ2-5 and V is TRBV30; 7 nucleotides align to TRBD1. The CDR3 totals 20 residues. Germline CDR1 is GTSNPN and CDR2 is SVGIG (reference sequence). V trimming: 3 bases; J trimming: 0 bases; junction bases outside the gene matches: 22. For the CDR3, the DNA is TGTGCCTGGAGAGGAGGCGTCCATAGAAGGGACAGTGCGGACCAAGAGACCCAGTACTTC. It specifies CAWRGGVHRRDSADQETQYF.

The genes are TRBV4-3 and TRBJ2-7; 8 bases match TRBD1. The CDR3 length is 15 residues. Per germline, CDR1 LGHNA and CDR2 YSLEER. The ends lost 3 bases at V and 3 bases at J; junction bases unmatched: 7. CDR3 amino acids: CASSQTLTGVYEQYF. Here the CDR3 DNA reads TGCGCCAGCAGCCAGACCTTGACAGGGGTCTACGAGCAGTACTTC.

This clonotype has a count of ten or more. This chain links TRBV29-1 with TRBJ1-1, with D possibly TRBD1 on 6 matching bases. Germline values: CDR1 SQVTM, CDR2 ANQGSEA. The CDR3 runs 14 residues. Trimming removed 4 bases from V and 0 bases from J, with 12 bases in between. The CDR3 sequence: CSVGQGLVNTEAFF. DNA for the CDR3: TGCAGCGTTGGTCAGGGGCTGGTGAACACTGAAGCTTTCTTT.

This chain uses TRBV7-2 with TRBJ1-4; a possible D gene is TRBD1 (5 bases). V dropped 0 bases and J dropped 6 bases, with 11 bases sitting between them. Germline assignment: CDR1 SGHTA and CDR2 FQGNSA. The CDR3 is made up of 15 amino acids. The CDR3 bases are TGTGCCAGCAGCTTAGCATACAGGCAAGATGAAAAACTGTTTTTT. Its translation: CASSLAYRQDEKLFF.